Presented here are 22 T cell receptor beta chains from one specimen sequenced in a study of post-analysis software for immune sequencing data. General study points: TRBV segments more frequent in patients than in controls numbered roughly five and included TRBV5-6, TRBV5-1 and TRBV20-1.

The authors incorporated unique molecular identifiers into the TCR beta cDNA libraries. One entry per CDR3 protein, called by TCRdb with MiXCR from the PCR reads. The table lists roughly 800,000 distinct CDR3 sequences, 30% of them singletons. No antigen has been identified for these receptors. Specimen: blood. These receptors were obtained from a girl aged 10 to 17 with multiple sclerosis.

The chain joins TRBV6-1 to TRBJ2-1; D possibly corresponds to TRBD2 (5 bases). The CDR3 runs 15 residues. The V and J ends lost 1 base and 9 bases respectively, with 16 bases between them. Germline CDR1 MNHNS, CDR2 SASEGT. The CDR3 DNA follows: TGTGCCAGCAGTGAAGAGGTCTCAGGCGGGCTTGAGCAGTTCTTC. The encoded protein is CASSEEVSGGLEQFF.

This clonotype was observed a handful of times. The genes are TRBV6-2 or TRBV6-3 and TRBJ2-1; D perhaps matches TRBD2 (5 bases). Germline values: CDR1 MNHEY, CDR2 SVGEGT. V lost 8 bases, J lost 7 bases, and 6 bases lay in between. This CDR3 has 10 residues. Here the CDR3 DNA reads TGTGCCAGCCGGGATAATGAGCAGTTCTTC. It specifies CASRDNEQFF.

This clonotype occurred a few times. The CDR3 is CASSFIGTTYEQYF. In nucleotides, the CDR3 is TGTGCCAGCAGTTTTATAGGGACCACCTACGAGCAGTACTTC. This chain links TRBV28 with TRBJ2-7, with D perhaps assigned TRBD1 or TRBD2 (5 bases each). V gave up 3 bases and J gave up 2 bases, with 11 bases separating them. This CDR3 is 14 amino acids long. Germline values: CDR1 MDHEN, CDR2 SYDVKM.

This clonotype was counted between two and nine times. The CDR3 loop is CASINRGQNIQYF. For the CDR3, the DNA is TGTGCCAGCATAAACAGGGGCCAAAACATTCAGTACTTC. This rearrangement joins TRBV3-1 to TRBJ2-4, with 7 bases aligning to TRBD1. Trimming at V came to 7 bases and at J to 5 bases, leaving 5 bases not matched to a gene. CDR1 is LGHDT and CDR2 is YNNKEL in the germline V gene (reference sequence). This CDR3 contains 13 residues. Supplemented by reference TRBV3-1 and TRBJ2-4, the full variable domain reads DTAVSQTPKYLVTQMGNDKSIKCEQNLGHDTMYWYKQDSKKFLKIMFSYNNKELIINETVPNRFSPKSPDKAHLNLHINSLELGDSAVYFCASINRGQNIQYFGAGTRLSVL.

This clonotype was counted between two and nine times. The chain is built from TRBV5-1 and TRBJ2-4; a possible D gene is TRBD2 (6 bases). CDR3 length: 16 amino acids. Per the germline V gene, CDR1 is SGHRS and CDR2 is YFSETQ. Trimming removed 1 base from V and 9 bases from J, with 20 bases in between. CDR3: CASSLSLAQTGSIQYF. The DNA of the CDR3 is TGCGCCAGCAGCTTGAGTCTAGCGCAGACGGGGAGCATTCAGTACTTC.

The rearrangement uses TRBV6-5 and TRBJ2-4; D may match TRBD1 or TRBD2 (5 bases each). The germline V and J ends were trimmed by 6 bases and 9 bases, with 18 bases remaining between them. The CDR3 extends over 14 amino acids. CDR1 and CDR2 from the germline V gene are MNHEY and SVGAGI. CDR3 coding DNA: TGTGCCAGCAGGGACGGGACCCATGGGAGCATTCAGTACTTC. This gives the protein CASRDGTHGSIQYF.

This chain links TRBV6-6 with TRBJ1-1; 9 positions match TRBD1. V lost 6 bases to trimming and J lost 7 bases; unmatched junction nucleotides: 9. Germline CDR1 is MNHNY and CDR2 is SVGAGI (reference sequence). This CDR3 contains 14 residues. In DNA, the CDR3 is TGTGCCAGCAGGGGGGACAGGGAAGGCAGTGAAGCTTTCTTT. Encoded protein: CASRGDREGSEAFF.

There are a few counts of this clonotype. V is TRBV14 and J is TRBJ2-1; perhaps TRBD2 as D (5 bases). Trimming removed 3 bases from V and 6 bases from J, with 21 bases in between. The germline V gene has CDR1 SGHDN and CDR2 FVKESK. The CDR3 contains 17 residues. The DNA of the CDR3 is TGTGCCAGCAGCCATGCTAGACTATTCAGAGGGCGCAATGAGCAGTTCTTC. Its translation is CASSHARLFRGRNEQFF.

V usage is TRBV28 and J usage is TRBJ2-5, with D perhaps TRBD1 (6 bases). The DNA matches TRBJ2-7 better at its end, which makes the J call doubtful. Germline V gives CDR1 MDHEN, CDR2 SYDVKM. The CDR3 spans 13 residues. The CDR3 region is CASRYAPRGEQYF. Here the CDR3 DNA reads TGTGCCAGCAGGTACGCCCCCAGGGGCGAGCAGTACTTC.

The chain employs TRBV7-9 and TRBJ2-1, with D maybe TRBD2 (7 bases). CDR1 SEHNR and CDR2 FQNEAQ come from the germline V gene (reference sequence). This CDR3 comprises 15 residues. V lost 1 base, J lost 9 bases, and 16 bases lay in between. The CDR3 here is CASSLEGGGAVEQFF. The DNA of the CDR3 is TGTGCCAGCAGCTTAGAAGGTGGGGGGGCCGTTGAGCAGTTCTTC.

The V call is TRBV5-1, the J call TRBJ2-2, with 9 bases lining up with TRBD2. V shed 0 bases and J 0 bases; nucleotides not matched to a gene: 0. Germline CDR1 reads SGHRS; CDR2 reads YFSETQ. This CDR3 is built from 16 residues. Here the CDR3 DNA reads TGCGCCAGCAGCTTGGTAGCGGGAGCGAACACCGGGGAGCTGTTTTTT. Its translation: CASSLVAGANTGELFF.

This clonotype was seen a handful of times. The DNA of the CDR3 is TGTGCCAGCAGTTTATCGGGACAGGGGAATTCACCCCTCCACTTT. Its translation is CASSLSGQGNSPLHF. The chain is built from TRBV27 and TRBJ1-6, with 10 bases aligning to TRBD1. CDR1 and CDR2 from the germline V gene are MNHEY and SMNVEV (reference sequence). This CDR3 region has 15 residues. J was trimmed by 7 bases and V by 0 bases; bases with no gene match: 0.

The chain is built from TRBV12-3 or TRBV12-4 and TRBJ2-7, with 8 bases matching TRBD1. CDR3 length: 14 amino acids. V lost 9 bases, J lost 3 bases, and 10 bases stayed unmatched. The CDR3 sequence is CASTPGTGSYEQYF. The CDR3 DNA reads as TGTGCCAGTACCCCCGGGACAGGTAGCTACGAGCAGTACTTC.

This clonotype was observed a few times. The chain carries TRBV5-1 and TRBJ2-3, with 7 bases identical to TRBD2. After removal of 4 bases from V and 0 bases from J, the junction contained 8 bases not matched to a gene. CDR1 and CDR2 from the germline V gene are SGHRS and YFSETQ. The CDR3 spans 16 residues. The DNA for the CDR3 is TGCGCCAGCAGCGATGTCAGCGGGATGAGCACAGATACGCAGTATTTT. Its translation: CASSDVSGMSTDTQYF.

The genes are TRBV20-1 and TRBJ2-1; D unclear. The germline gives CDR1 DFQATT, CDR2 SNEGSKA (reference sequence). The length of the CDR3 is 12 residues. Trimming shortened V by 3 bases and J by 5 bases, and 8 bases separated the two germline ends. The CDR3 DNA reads TGCAGTGCTAGTCGGCAGAACAATGAGCAGTTCTTC. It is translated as CSASRQNNEQFF.

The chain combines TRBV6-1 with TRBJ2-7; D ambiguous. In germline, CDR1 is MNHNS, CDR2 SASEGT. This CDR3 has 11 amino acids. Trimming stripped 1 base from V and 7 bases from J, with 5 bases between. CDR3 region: CASSEDTEQYF. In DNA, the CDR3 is TGTGCCAGCAGTGAAGATACTGAGCAGTACTTC.

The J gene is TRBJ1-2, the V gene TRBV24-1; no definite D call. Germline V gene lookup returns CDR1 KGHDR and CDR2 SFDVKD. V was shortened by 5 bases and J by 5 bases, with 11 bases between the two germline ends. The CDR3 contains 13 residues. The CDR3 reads CATSARVGYGYTF. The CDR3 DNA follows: TGTGCCACCAGTGCCCGGGTAGGATATGGCTACACCTTC.

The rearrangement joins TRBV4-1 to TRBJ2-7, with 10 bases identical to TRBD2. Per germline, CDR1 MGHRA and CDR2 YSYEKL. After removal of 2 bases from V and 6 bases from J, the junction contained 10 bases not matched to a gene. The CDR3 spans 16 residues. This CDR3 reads CASSQPQASGSGEQYF. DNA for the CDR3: TGCGCCAGCAGCCAACCTCAGGCTAGCGGGAGCGGCGAGCAGTACTTC.

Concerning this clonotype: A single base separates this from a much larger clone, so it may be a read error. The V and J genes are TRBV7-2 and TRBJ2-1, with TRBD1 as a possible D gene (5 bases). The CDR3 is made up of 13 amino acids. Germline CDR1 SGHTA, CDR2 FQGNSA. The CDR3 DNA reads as TGTGCCGGCAGCTTATTAGTAGGGGATGAGCAGTTCTTC. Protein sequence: CAGSLLVGDEQFF.

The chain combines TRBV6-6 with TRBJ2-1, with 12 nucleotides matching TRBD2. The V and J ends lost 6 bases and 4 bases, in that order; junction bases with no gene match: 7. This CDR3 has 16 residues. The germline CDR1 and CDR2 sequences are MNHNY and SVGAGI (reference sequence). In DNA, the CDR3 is TGTGCCAGCAGACCTGGACTAGCGGGGCGATACAATGAGCAGTTCTTC. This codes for CASRPGLAGRYNEQFF.

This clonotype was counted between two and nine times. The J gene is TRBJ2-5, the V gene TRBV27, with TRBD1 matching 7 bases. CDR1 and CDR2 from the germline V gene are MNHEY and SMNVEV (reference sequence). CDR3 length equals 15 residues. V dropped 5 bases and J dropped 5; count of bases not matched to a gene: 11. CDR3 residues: CASSIARGLRETQYF. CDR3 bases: TGTGCCAGCAGTATTGCTAGGGGGCTCCGGGAGACCCAGTACTTC.

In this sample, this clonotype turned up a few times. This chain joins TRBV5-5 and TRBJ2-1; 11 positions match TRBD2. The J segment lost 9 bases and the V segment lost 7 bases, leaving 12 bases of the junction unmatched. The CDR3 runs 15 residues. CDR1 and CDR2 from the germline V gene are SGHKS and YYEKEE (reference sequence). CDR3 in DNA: TGTGCCAGCGCGGCCACTAGCGGGAGTCGGGGTGAGCAGTTCTTC. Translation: CASAATSGSRGEQFF.